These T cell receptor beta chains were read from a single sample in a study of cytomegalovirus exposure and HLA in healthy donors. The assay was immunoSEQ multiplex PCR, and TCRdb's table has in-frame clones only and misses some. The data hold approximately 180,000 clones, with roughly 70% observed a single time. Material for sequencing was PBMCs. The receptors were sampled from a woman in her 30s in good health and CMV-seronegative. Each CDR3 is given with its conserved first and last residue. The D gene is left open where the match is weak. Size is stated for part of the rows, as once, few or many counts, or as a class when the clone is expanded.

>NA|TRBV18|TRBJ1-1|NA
CASSKGQERWNTEAFF
TGTGCCAGCTCAAAAGGCCAGGAAAGGTGGAACACTGAAGCTTTCTTT
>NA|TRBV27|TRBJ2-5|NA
CASRNSGYQETQYF
TGTGCCAGCAGGAACAGTGGGTACCAAGAGACCCAGTACTTC
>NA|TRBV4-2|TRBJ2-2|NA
CASSQTKILNTGELFF
TGTGCCAGCAGCCAAACTAAGATCTTGAACACCGGGGAGCTGTTTTTT
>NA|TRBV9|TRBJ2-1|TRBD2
CASSVTTLTSSSYNEQFF
TGTGCCAGCAGCGTGACAACCTTGACTAGCAGCTCCTACAATGAGCAGTTCTTC
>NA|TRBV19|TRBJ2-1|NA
CASSIAPSSYNEQFF
TGTGCCAGTAGTATCGCGCCTAGCTCCTACAATGAGCAGTTCTTC
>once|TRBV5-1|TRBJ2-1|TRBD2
CASSLEGTSYNEQFF
TGCGCCAGCAGCTTGGAGGGGACTAGCTATAATGAGCAGTTCTTC
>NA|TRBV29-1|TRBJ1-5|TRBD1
CSVITGGHGNQPQHF
TGCAGCGTGATTACAGGGGGCCATGGCAATCAGCCCCAGCATTTT
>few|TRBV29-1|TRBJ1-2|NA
CSVEDSRAGGYTF
TGCAGCGTTGAAGATTCACGGGCGGGAGGCTACACCTTC
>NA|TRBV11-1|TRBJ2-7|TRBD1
CASSFLRDRYHEQYF
TGTGCCAGCAGCTTCTTAAGGGACAGGTACCACGAGCAGTACTTC
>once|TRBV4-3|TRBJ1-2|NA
CASSPEERAWGYGYTF
TGCGCCAGCAGCCCCGAAGAGAGGGCCTGGGGCTATGGCTACACCTTC
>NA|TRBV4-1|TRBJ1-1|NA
CASSQVGTQWEVAFF
TGCGCCAGCAGCCAAGTTGGGACCCAATGGGAGGTAGCTTTCTTT
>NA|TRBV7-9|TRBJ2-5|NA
CASSPGDRLGETQYF
TGTGCCAGCAGCCCGGGGGACCGCCTGGGAGAGACCCAGTACTTC
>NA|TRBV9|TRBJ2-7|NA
CASSVNTDSYEQYF
TGTGCCAGCAGCGTCAACACGGACAGCTACGAGCAGTACTTC
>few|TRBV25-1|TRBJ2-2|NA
CASSEYSGYTGELFF
TGTGCCAGCAGTGAATATTCCGGGTACACCGGGGAGCTGTTTTTT
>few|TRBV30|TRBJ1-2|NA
CAWSPVRVGGYTF
TGTGCCTGGAGTCCCGTAAGAGTTGGTGGCTACACCTTC
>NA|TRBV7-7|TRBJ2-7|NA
CASSLDRGPHYEQYF
TGTGCTAGCAGCTTAGACCGAGGGCCGCACTACGAGCAGTACTTC
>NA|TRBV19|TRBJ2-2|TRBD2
CASSILAGKNTGELFF
TGTGCCAGTAGTATATTAGCGGGCAAAAACACCGGGGAGCTGTTTTTT